The clone carrying this T cell receptor (beta chain) was seen more than once but under ten times. Antigen: not known. The CDR3 contains 15 residues. The germline V gene has CDR1 LGHDT and CDR2 YNNKEL (reference sequence). V was clipped by 0 bases and J by 3 bases, with 12 bases between them. Next came a second PCR, run for about 7 to 12 cycles, which used a sample-barcoded 5' primer along with a J-beta primer mix. TCRdb processed the 5' RACE reads anew with MiXCR; each CDR3 protein has one entry. The sample includes 1.4 million or so distinct CDR3 sequences, roughly 43% seen only once; the top ten take approximately 4%. These data come from a study of blood T cells in healthy people across ages. Whole-study findings and limits: Older individuals had lower TCR beta diversity per million T cells (the decline was roughly linear).

The chain employs TRBV3-1 and TRBJ2-7, with D uncertain. Sequenced: blood. This receptor was taken from a woman aged 18 to 35 in good health. The CDR3 region has the DNA TGTGCCAGCAGCCAAGAACATAGCCTTAGCTACGAGCAGTACTTC. It specifies CASSQEHSLSYEQYF.